This T cell receptor beta chain was found in a study of shared clonotypes between healthy human individuals. This clone has more than one count but fewer than ten. Profiled with immunoSEQ multiplex PCR; TCRdb holds only in-frame clones, not every one. The sample carries roughly 720,000 clones, about 92% recorded once. The sample consisted of memory CD8+ T cells from PBMCs. Subset defined: CD45RO+ cells pooled with CCR7-negative TemRA cells. The sequence derives from a man aged 18 to 29 in good health. Some clones in this sample may be carry-over from other donors' samples.

CDR3 DNA: TGTGCCAGCAGCGTAGGTAGCGGGACCCGAACCGGGGAGCTGTTTTTT. This sequence encodes CASSVGSGTRTGELFF. The J gene is TRBJ2-2, the V gene TRBV9; 8 bases align to TRBD2. The germline V gene has CDR1 SGDLS and CDR2 YYNGEE. This CDR3 contains 16 residues. The V segment lost 0 bases and the J segment 5 bases; nucleotides outside the gene matches: 6. Full variable domain (rest looked up from reference TRBV9 and TRBJ2-2): DSGVTQTPKHLITATGQRVTLRCSPRSGDLSVYWYQQSLDQGLQFLIQYYNGEERAKGNILERFSAQQFPDLHSELNLSSLELGDSALYFCASSVGSGTRTGELFFGEGSRLTVL.